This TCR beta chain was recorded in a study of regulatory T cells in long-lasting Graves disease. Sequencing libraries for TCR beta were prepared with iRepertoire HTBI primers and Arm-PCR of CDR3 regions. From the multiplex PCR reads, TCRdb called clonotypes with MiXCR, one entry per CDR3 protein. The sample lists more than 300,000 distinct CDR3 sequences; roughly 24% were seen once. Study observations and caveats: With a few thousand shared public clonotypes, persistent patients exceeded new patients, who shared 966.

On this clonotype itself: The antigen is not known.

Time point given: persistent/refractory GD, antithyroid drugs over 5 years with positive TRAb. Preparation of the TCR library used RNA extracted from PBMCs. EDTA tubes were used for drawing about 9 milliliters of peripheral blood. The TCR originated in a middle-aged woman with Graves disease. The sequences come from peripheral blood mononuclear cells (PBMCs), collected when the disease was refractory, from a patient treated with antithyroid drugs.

Written as DNA, the CDR3 is TGTGCCAGCCTTAGACAGGGGACAGATACGCAGTATTTT. It specifies CASLRQGTDTQYF. The J gene is TRBJ2-3, the V gene TRBV12-3 or TRBV12-4, with 8 bases aligning to TRBD1. Germline trimming cut 8 bases from V and 3 bases from J; bases unmatched to any gene: 4. The CDR3 length is 13 residues.